This T cell receptor (beta chain) was recovered during a study of T cell responses to AZD1222 COVID-19 vaccine. Study-wide points: Spike-specific TCR breadth and depth went up after people got two AZD1222 doses. Unmutated regions of variants are reportedly targeted by nearly half of spike-specific TCRs.

Trimming cost V 10 bases and J 1 base, with 12 bases left between them. CDR1 and CDR2 (germline): KGHDR, SFDVKD. The CDR3 has 13 amino acids. With regard to this clone: The antigen is not known.

TCRdb's table, derived via immunoSEQ multiplex PCR, lists solely in-frame clones and lacks some. Of 85,000 to 120,000 clones in the sample, roughly 87% were seen once. This rearrangement joins TRBV24-1 to TRBJ1-1; tentative D call: TRBD1 (5 bases). The sample consisted of peripheral blood, taken 28 days after the second AZD1222 dose. The clonotype was recovered from an adult who received the AZD1222 COVID-19 vaccine. The CDR3 region is CATEDRPNTEAFF. CDR3 DNA: TGTGCCACTGAAGACAGACCGAACACTGAAGCTTTCTTT.